Shown below are 23 T cell receptor beta chains from a single sample sequenced in a study of shared clonotypes between healthy human individuals. The method was immunoSEQ multiplex PCR; TCRdb's version includes in-frame clones alone and lacks a portion of them. Here the sample spans 2,100,000 or so clones, about 94% being singletons. Sequenced input: naive CD4+ T cells sorted from blood. The subset was: CD45RA+ positively selected. Source of these receptors: a man between 18 and 29 years old in good health.

This clone was counted a single time. This sequence joins TRBV20-1 and TRBJ2-7; unclear D gene. Germline V lookup: CDR1 DFQATT, CDR2 SNEGSKA (reference sequence). This CDR3 has 11 residues. Trimming removed 3 bases at V and 6 bases at J, with 9 bases between. CDR3 nucleotides: TGCAGTGCTAGGGCGCGTGGCGAGCAGTACTTC. This codes for CSARARGEQYF.

For this clone: In the same sample, other DNA sequences code for this CDR3. The chain is built from TRBV11-2 and TRBJ2-3; possible D gene TRBD1, 5 bases. Trimming shortened V by 0 bases and J by 2 bases, and 12 bases separated the two germline ends. This CDR3 has 16 amino acids. Germline V gives CDR1 SGHAT, CDR2 FQNNGV. CDR3 region: CASSLEGRGSTDTQYF. CDR3 bases: TGTGCCAGCAGCTTAGAGGGGCGTGGCTCCACAGATACGCAGTATTTT.

The gene calls are TRBV18 and TRBJ2-7; weak D call: TRBD1 (6 bases). Germline loops: CDR1 KGHSH, CDR2 LQKENI. The CDR3 length is 15 residues. The germline V and J ends were trimmed by 3 bases and 1 base, with 13 bases remaining between them. CDR3 coding DNA: TGTGCCAGCTCACCTGGCCCAGGGGATTCCTACGAGCAGTACTTC. Translated: CASSPGPGDSYEQYF.

The chain recombines TRBV4-1 with TRBJ1-4, with D uncertain. V was trimmed by 1 base and J by 5 bases, leaving 17 bases between them. Looked up from germline, CDR1 is MGHRA and CDR2 is YSYEKL. The CDR3 has 17 residues. CDR3 sequence (DNA): TGCGCCAGCAGCCAAGTCTTATCCAGGCGGTTGAATGAAAAACTGTTTTTT. Translated, it gives CASSQVLSRRLNEKLFF.

With regard to this clone: The same CDR3 also results from other DNA sequences found in this sample. The CDR3 nucleotides are TGCGCCAGCAGTCCGGGACAGAGCACAGATACGCAGTATTTT. Its protein product is CASSPGQSTDTQYF. The chain is built from TRBV10-1 and TRBJ2-3; the match to TRBD1 covers 7 bases. The V gene end was trimmed by 5 bases and the J gene end by 0 bases; junction bases not matched to a gene: 2. Looked up from germline, CDR1 is WNHNN and CDR2 is SYGVQD (reference sequence). The CDR3 spans 14 residues.

The chain employs TRBV29-1 and TRBJ2-5; 7 bases map to TRBD1. The CDR3 runs to 13 residues. Germline V gene lookup returns CDR1 SQVTM and CDR2 ANQGSEA. V lost 2 bases to trimming and J lost 5 bases; unmatched junction nucleotides: 5. The CDR3 nucleotides read TGCAGCGTTGAACAGGGGGTTGGGGAGACCCAGTACTTC. Translation gives CSVEQGVGETQYF.

The J gene is TRBJ2-3, the V gene TRBV4-3, with a possible D match to TRBD1 (6 bases). Germline lookup yields CDR1 LGHNA and CDR2 YSLEER. The V end was cut by 1 base, the J end by 1 base, with 9 bases between. CDR3 size: 15 residues. CDR3: CASSQVPGGTDTQYF. The CDR3 DNA follows: TGCGCCAGCAGCCAAGTTCCAGGGGGCACAGATACGCAGTATTTT.

The genes are TRBV25-1 and TRBJ2-5, with D unclear. This CDR3 comprises 13 residues. The germline V and J ends were trimmed by 4 bases and 5 bases, with 11 bases remaining between them. The germline gives CDR1 MGHDK, CDR2 SYGVNS. The CDR3 DNA sequence: TGTGCCAGCAGTGCCCACTCCGAGGAGACCCAGTACTTC. It specifies CASSAHSEETQYF.

This chain uses TRBV5-1 with TRBJ1-4; 10 bases line up with TRBD1. J gave up 8 bases and V 3 bases, and 13 bases lay outside the gene matches. CDR1 is SGHRS and CDR2 is YFSETQ in the germline V gene. The CDR3 loop spans 17 amino acids. This CDR3 is CASSWGSGQGVREKLFF. For the CDR3, the DNA is TGCGCCAGCAGCTGGGGGTCCGGACAGGGGGTCCGGGAAAAACTGTTTTTT.

The rearrangement links TRBV28 to TRBJ2-5, with D possibly being TRBD2 (6 bases). The CDR3 is 15 amino acids. Germline-derived CDR1 and CDR2 are MDHEN and SYDVKM. V was pared by 2 bases and J by 4 bases, with 14 bases between. The CDR3 sequence: CASSLGGASPETQYF. DNA of the CDR3: TGTGCCAGCAGTTTAGGCGGGGCCTCCCCAGAGACCCAGTACTTC.

V usage is TRBV7-9 and J usage is TRBJ2-2; tentative D call: TRBD1 (5 bases). There are 14 residues in the CDR3. Per the germline V gene, CDR1 is SEHNR and CDR2 is FQNEAQ (reference sequence). V dropped 0 bases and J dropped 7 bases, with 9 bases sitting between them. CDR3 DNA: TGTGCCAGCAGCTTAGCAGGGGCGGTCGGGGAGCTGTTTTTT. This sequence encodes CASSLAGAVGELFF.

The J gene is TRBJ2-4, the V gene TRBV30; D uncertain. Per germline, CDR1 GTSNPN and CDR2 SVGIG (reference sequence). The V gene lost 0 bases and the J gene lost 2 bases, with 14 bases spanning the gap. There are 16 residues in the CDR3. This CDR3 reads CAWSVRDTTSKNIQYF. The CDR3 nucleotides read TGTGCCTGGAGTGTACGAGACACCACATCCAAAAACATTCAGTACTTC.

The V call is TRBV13, the J call TRBJ2-7; 10 bases line up with TRBD2. This CDR3 is built from 14 residues. The V segment lost 6 bases and the J segment 0 bases; nucleotides outside the gene matches: 2. Germline CDR1 reads PRHDT; CDR2 reads FYEKMQ (reference sequence). This chain's CDR3 is CASSTSGDSYEQYF. Here the CDR3 DNA reads TGTGCCAGCAGTACTAGCGGGGACTCCTACGAGCAGTACTTC. Complete variable domain (other parts from reference TRBV13 and TRBJ2-7): AAGVIQSPRHLIKEKRETATLKCYPIPRHDTVYWYQQGPGQDPQFLISFYEKMQSDKGSIPDRFSAQQFSDYHSELNMSSLELGDSALYFCASSTSGDSYEQYFGPGTRLTVT.

This chain joins TRBV9 and TRBJ1-2; possible D gene TRBD1, 5 bases. The V end lost 0 bases, the J end lost 3 bases, and 9 bases lay between the germline ends. The CDR3 consists of 14 residues. Per the germline V gene, CDR1 is SGDLS and CDR2 is YYNGEE. The CDR3 protein is CASSVGQQYYGYTF. The CDR3 DNA reads TGTGCCAGCAGCGTAGGACAGCAGTACTATGGCTACACCTTC.

About this clone: The sample holds other DNA sequences that translate to the same CDR3. The chain has TRBV2 and TRBJ1-5, with a possible D match to TRBD1 (5 bases). The CDR3 covers 14 residues. From germline, CDR1 is SNHLY and CDR2 FYNNEI. V lost 1 base and J lost 6, with 10 bases in between. The CDR3 sequence: CASSEGQGGQPQHF. CDR3 nucleotide sequence: TGTGCCAGCAGTGAAGGGCAGGGTGGTCAGCCCCAGCATTTT.

The J gene is TRBJ1-2, the V gene TRBV28; TRBD1 matches at 7 bases. CDR1 and CDR2 (germline): MDHEN, SYDVKM. The CDR3 covers 14 residues. V gave up 7 bases and J gave up 4 bases; unmatched junction bases: 9. CDR3 DNA sequence: TGTGCCAGCACCCCGACAGGGTCCCCCTATGGCTACACCTTC. Translation: CASTPTGSPYGYTF.

The rearrangement links TRBV7-6 to TRBJ2-7; 8 nucleotides match TRBD2. CDR3 length equals 14 residues. Per the germline V gene, CDR1 is SGHVS and CDR2 is FNYEAQ. J gave up 2 bases and V 1 base, and 1 base lay outside the gene matches. CDR3 DNA sequence: TGTGCCAGCAGCTTAGTTAGCGGGGCCTACGAGCAGTACTTC. It yields the protein CASSLVSGAYEQYF. Variable domain in full (rest from reference TRBV7-6 and TRBJ2-7): GAGVSQSPRYKVTKRGQDVALRCDPISGHVSLYWYRQALGQGPEFLTYFNYEAQQDKSGLPNDRFSAERPEGSISTLTIQRTEQRDSAMYRCASSLVSGAYEQYFGPGTRLTVT.

V is TRBV18 and J is TRBJ1-1; 8 positions match TRBD1. This CDR3 has 17 amino acids. Germline V gene data show CDR1 as KGHSH and CDR2 as LQKENI. J was trimmed by 0 bases and V by 2 bases; bases with no gene match: 8. For the CDR3, the DNA is TGTGCCAGCTCACCAGGAACACAGGGGGTCATGAACACTGAAGCTTTCTTT. It encodes CASSPGTQGVMNTEAFF.

The rearrangement joins TRBV12-5 to TRBJ2-3, with 7 bases fitting TRBD2. The CDR3 is 17 residues long. Germline-derived CDR1 and CDR2 are LGHNT and FRNRAP. Trimming cost V 1 base and J 4 bases; bases outside gene matches: 11. In DNA, the CDR3 is TGTGCTAGTGGTTTGGGGGCTGCGGGAGTGGTGGCAGATACGCAGTATTTT. The encoded protein is CASGLGAAGVVADTQYF.

In its sample, this clone was seen once. The chain combines TRBV14 with TRBJ1-5, with no clear D. The CDR3 has 14 amino acids. CDR1 is SGHDN, CDR2 FVKESK, per germline. V was clipped by 5 bases and J by 6 bases, with 14 bases between them. CDR3 sequence (DNA): TGTGCCAGCAGCAAAAAGCGGGGTAGTCAGCCCCAGCATTTT. It encodes CASSKKRGSQPQHF.

J is TRBJ2-1 and V is TRBV10-3; D perhaps matches TRBD2 (6 bases). V shed 3 bases and J shed 2 bases, with 17 bases lying between them. Germline V lookup: CDR1 ENHRY, CDR2 SYGVKD. The CDR3 is 17 amino acids. The CDR3 DNA sequence: TGTGCCATCAGTGAAAACTCTGGGGGGACTGCCTACAATGAGCAGTTCTTC. Protein sequence: CAISENSGGTAYNEQFF.

The chain joins TRBV4-1 to TRBJ2-7; 9 bases line up with TRBD2. With 0 bases clipped from V and 5 bases from J, the junction kept 8 bases outside the gene matches. The CDR3 extends over 16 amino acids. Germline CDR1 is MGHRA and CDR2 is YSYEKL. Written as DNA, the CDR3 is TGCGCCAGCAGCCAAGATTTCGGGGCGGGAGGGGACGAGCAGTACTTC. Amino acids: CASSQDFGAGGDEQYF.

This clone has only one observation. The chain links TRBV6-6 to TRBJ2-7, with 8 bases lining up with TRBD1. CDR1 MNHNY and CDR2 SVGAGI come from the germline V gene (reference sequence). V lost 6 bases and J lost 1; bases outside the gene matches: 5. The CDR3 is 14 amino acids. CDR3 region: CASSRTGPSYEQYF. The CDR3 DNA sequence: TGTGCCAGCAGCCGGACAGGGCCTTCCTACGAGCAGTACTTC.